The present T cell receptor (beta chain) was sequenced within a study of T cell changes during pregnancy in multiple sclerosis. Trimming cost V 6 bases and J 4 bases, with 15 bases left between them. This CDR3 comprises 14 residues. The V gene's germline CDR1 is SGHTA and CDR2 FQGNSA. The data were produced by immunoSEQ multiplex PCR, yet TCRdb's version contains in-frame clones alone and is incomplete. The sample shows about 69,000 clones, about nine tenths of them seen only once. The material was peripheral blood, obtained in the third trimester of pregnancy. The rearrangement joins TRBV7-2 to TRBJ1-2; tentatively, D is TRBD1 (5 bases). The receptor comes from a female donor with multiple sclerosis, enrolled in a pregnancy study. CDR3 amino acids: CASSYGGQGYGYTF. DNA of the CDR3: TGTGCCAGCAGTTACGGTGGGCAGGGCTATGGCTACACCTTC.